Below, 2 T cell receptor beta chains from the same sample are listed, as sequenced in a study of blood T cell repertoires in COVID-19. Assay used: immunoSEQ multiplex PCR; TCRdb lists only in-frame clones, some missing. This sample has approximately 110,000 clones, with roughly 85% found just once. Sequences were obtained from peripheral blood. The receptors stem from a man aged 40-49 years with acute or convalescent COVID-19.

The rearrangement links TRBV6-1 to TRBJ1-5; D not certain. CDR3 length: 13 amino acids. CDR1 and CDR2 (germline): MNHNS, SASEGT. The V end was cut by 3 bases, the J end by 0 bases, with 3 bases between. The CDR3 region is CASSDRSNQPQHF. The CDR3 bases are TGTGCCAGCAGTGATCGTAGCAATCAGCCCCAGCATTTT.

The V gene is TRBV19, the J gene TRBJ2-5, with a possible D match to TRBD2 (5 bases). Trimming took 2 bases from V and 5 from J, leaving 12 bases between them. From germline, CDR1 is LNHDA and CDR2 SQIVND (reference sequence). The CDR3 runs to 14 residues. CDR3 DNA sequence: TGTGCCAGTAGTATATCAAAGGGAGAGGAGACCCAGTACTTC. This gives the protein CASSISKGEETQYF.